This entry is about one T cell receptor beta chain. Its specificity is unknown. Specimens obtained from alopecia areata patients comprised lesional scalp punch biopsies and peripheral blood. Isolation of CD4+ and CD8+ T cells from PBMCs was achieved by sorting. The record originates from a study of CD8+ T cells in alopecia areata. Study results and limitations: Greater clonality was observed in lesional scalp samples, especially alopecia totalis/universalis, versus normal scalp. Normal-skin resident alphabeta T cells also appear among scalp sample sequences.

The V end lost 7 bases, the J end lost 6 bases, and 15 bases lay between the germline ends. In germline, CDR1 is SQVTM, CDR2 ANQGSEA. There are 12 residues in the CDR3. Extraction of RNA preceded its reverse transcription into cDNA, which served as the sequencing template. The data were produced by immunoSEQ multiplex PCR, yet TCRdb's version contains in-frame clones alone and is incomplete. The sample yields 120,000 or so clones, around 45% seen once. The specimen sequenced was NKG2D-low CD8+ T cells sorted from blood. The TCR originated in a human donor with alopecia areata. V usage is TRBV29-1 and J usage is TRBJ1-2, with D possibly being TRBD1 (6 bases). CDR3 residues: CSGDQGMDGYTF. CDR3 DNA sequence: TGCAGCGGGGATCAGGGGATGGATGGCTACACCTTC.